Listed here is a single T cell receptor beta chain. Profiled with immunoSEQ multiplex PCR; TCRdb holds only in-frame clones, not every one. Of 45,000 to 60,000 clones detected, around 60% appear once; the ten largest clones hold roughly 21%. This sample was included in a study of cytotoxic CD8 clonotypes in ibrutinib-treated CLL. The CDR3 covers 14 residues. The germline V and J ends were trimmed by 2 bases and 0 bases, with 5 bases remaining between them. The germline V gene encodes CDR1 KGHSH and CDR2 LQKENI. The receptor's source is a human donor with chronic lymphocytic leukemia. The sequencing used PBMCs, collected after 24 months of ibrutinib treatment. The chain combines TRBV18 with TRBJ1-3; no reliable D call. In DNA, the CDR3 is TGTGCCAGCTCACCAGGCCGCTCTGGAAACACCATATATTTT. Translated, it gives CASSPGRSGNTIYF.